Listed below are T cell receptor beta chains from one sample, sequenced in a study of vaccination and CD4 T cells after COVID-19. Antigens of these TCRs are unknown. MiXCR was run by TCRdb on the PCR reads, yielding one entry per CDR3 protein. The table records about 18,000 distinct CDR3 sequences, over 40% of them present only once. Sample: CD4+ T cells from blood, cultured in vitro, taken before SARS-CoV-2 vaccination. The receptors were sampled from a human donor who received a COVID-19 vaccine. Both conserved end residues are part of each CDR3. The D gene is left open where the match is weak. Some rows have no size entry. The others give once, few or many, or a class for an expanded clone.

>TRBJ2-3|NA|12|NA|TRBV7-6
CASSFLGGTQYF
TGTGCCAGCAGCTTCTTAGGCGGTACGCAGTATTTT
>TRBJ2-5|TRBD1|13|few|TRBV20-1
CSGRGPLQETQYF
TGCAGTGGCAGGGGGCCTCTCCAAGAGACCCAGTACTTC
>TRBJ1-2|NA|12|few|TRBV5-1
CASSLDVYGYTF
TGCGCCAGCAGCTTGGACGTGTATGGCTACACCTTC
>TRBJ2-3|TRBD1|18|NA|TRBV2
CASSEPRTGGGFTDTQYF
TGTGCCAGCAGTGAACCTAGGACAGGGGGAGGGTTTACAGATACGCAGTATTTT
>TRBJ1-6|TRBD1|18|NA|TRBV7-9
CASSLMMGQGPNNSPLHF
TGTGCCAGCAGCTTGATGATGGGACAGGGCCCGAATAATTCACCCCTCCACTTT
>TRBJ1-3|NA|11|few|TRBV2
CASNPGNTIYF
TGTGCCAGCAACCCTGGAAACACCATATATTTT
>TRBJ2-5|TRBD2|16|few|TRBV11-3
CASSFSSGGAQETQYF
TGTGCCAGCAGCTTTAGTAGCGGGGGCGCACAAGAGACCCAGTACTTC
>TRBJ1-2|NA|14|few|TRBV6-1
CASSRGTSNYGYTF
TGTGCCAGCAGTCGTGGGACATCTAACTATGGCTACACCTTC
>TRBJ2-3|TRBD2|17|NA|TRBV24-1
CATRGLAGGPHTDTQYF
TGTGCCACCAGGGGACTAGCGGGGGGGCCACACACAGATACGCAGTATTTT
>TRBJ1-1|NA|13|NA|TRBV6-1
CASSQGQNTEAFF
TGTGCCAGCAGTCAAGGACAGAACACTGAAGCTTTCTTT
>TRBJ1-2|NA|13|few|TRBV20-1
CSASRQGYNGYTF
TGCAGTGCTAGTCGCCAGGGTTACAATGGCTACACCTTC
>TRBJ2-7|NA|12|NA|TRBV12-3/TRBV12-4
CASSLSPDEQYF
TGTGCCAGCAGTTTGTCCCCGGACGAGCAGTACTTC
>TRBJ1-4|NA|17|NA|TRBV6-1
CASSSGWEGSANEKLFF
TGTGCCAGCAGCTCGGGATGGGAGGGTTCAGCTAATGAAAAACTGTTTTTT
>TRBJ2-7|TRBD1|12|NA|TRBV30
CAWSRQGYEQYF
TGTGCCTGGAGTCGACAGGGCTACGAGCAGTACTTC
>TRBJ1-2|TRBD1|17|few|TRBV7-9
CASSLGRDRASNYGYTF
TGTGCCAGCAGCTTAGGCAGAGACAGGGCCTCTAACTATGGCTACACCTTC
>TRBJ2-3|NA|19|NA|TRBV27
CVSSLRSRGGRASTDTQYF
TGTGTCAGCAGCCTACGTTCGCGGGGCGGGCGGGCTAGCACAGATACGCAGTATTTT
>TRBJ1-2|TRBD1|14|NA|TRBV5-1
CASSFLQGNYGYTF
TGCGCCAGCAGTTTTCTACAGGGGAACTATGGCTACACCTTC
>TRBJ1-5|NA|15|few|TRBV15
CATSRDRRSNQPQHF
TGTGCCACCAGCAGAGATCGCAGGTCCAATCAGCCCCAGCATTTT
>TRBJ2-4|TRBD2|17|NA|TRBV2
CASSELAGGQAKNIQYF
TGTGCCAGCAGTGAGCTAGCGGGGGGCCAAGCCAAAAACATTCAGTACTTC
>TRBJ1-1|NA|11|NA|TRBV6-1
CASTQGQEAFF
TGTGCCAGCACCCAGGGACAAGAAGCTTTCTTT
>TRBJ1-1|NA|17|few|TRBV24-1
CATSDLRQVPGNTEAFF
TGTGCCACCAGTGATTTAAGACAGGTCCCTGGGAACACTGAAGCTTTCTTT
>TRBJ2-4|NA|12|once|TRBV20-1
CSAGQTRSIQYF
TGCAGTGCTGGCCAGACTAGAAGCATTCAGTACTTC
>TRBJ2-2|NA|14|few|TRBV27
CASSLNGVTGELFF
TGTGCCAGCAGTTTGAACGGGGTCACCGGGGAGCTGTTTTTT
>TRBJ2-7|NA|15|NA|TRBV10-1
CASSGLKLGTYEQYF
TGCGCCAGCAGTGGGCTCAAACTCGGGACCTACGAGCAGTACTTC
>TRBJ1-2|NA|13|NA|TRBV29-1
CSVEEGNGYGYTF
TGCAGCGTTGAAGAGGGAAACGGCTATGGCTACACCTTC
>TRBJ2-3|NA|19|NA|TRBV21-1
CASSIKDIPPRAPPDTQYF
TGTGCCAGCAGCATTAAAGACATACCCCCCAGAGCCCCCCCAGATACGCAGTATTTT
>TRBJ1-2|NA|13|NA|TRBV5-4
CASRPGTNYGYTF
TGTGCCAGCAGACCCGGGACCAATTATGGCTACACCTTC
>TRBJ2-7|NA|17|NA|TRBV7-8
CASSLASAGGSYYEQYF
TGTGCCAGCAGCTTAGCCTCGGCAGGGGGGAGCTATTACGAGCAGTACTTC
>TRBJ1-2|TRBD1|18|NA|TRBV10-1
CASSETRTGVGGYYGYTF
TGCGCCAGCAGTGAGACCAGGACAGGGGTCGGGGGTTACTATGGCTACACCTTC
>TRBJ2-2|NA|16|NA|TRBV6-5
CASSYEAAANTGELFF
TGTGCCAGCAGTTACGAAGCCGCCGCGAACACCGGGGAGCTGTTTTTT
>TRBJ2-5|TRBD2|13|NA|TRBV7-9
CASSLAGLAPAYF
TGTGCCAGCAGCTTAGCGGGACTAGCCCCCGCGTACTTC
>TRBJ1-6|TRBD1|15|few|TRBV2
CASRPGLQGFDPLHF
TGTGCCAGCAGACCCGGATTACAGGGGTTTGACCCCCTCCACTTT
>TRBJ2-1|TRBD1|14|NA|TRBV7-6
CASSLFPQGAEEFF
TGTGCCAGCAGCTTATTTCCTCAGGGGGCGGAGGAGTTCTTC
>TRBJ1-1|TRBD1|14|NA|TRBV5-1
CASSPGTENTEAFF
TGCGCCAGCAGCCCCGGGACAGAGAACACTGAAGCTTTCTTT
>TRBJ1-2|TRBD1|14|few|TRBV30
CAWTRQGSKYGYTF
TGTGCCTGGACCCGACAGGGATCTAAGTATGGCTACACCTTC
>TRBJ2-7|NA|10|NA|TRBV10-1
CASGGAEQYF
TGCGCCAGCGGCGGTGCCGAGCAGTACTTC
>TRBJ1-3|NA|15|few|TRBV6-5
CASSYVGGDGNTIYF
TGTGCCAGCAGTTACGTTGGAGGGGATGGAAACACCATATATTTT
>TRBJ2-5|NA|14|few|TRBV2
CASSGRGTRETQYF
TGTGCCAGCAGTGGACGGGGGACCCGAGAGACCCAGTACTTC
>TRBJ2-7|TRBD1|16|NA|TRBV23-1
CASSQFTGGYFYEQYF
TGCGCCAGCAGTCAATTTACAGGGGGATATTTCTACGAGCAGTACTTC